This entry lists 8 T cell receptor beta chains sequenced from one sample in a study of regulatory T cells in long-lasting Graves disease (dated by TCRdb to about 2021). The library was produced with multiplex PCR. The reads were generated on an Illumina HiSeq 4000. TCR beta libraries were built with iRepertoire HTBI primers and Arm-PCR amplification of CDR3 regions. Clones were called with MiXCR by TCRdb after fastp trimmed the public reads at Q25, and only in-frame beta chains were retained. Rows merge per CDR3 protein into single entries with the most common DNA and genes. The table for this sample lists about 420,000 distinct CDR3 sequences; over 15% of them were counted only once. Under 30% of the sample goes to the ten largest clones. The time point label, read with the paper, signifies: newly diagnosed GD, antithyroid drugs for less than 3 months. RNA was extracted from PBMCs in TRIzol for both TCR sequencing and RNA sequencing.

This sample was also put to use in a study of T cells in Graves' hyperthyroidism and ophthalmopathy.

This specimen consisted of peripheral blood mononuclear cells (PBMCs), obtained at new diagnosis, from a patient treated with antithyroid drugs. Every receptor here comes from a woman aged 18-29 years with Graves disease. Donor details come from another sample of the same person, matched by shared clones.

This clonotype was picked up many times. This chain joins TRBV5-1 and TRBJ2-3, with no clear D. The V gene's germline CDR1 is SGHRS and CDR2 YFSETQ. This CDR3 has 12 amino acids. The V end lost 4 bases, the J end lost 4 bases, and 7 bases lay between the germline ends. This CDR3 is CASSPQADTQYF. The CDR3 nucleotides read TGCGCCAGCAGCCCGCAGGCAGATACGCAGTATTTT.

This clonotype came up many times. The CDR3 sequence is CASSLQDRGPKRMNTEAFF. In nucleotides, the CDR3 is TGTGCCAGCAGCTTACAGGACAGGGGGCCAAAGAGGATGAACACTGAAGCTTTCTTT. V is TRBV7-2 and J is TRBJ1-1; TRBD1 aligns across 11 bases. Germline trimming cut 2 bases from V and 0 bases from J; bases unmatched to any gene: 11. Germline V gives CDR1 SGHTA, CDR2 FQGNSA. The CDR3 spans 19 residues.

The V gene is TRBV12-3 or TRBV12-4, the J gene TRBJ2-3; D not resolved. Trimming removed 6 bases from V and 4 bases from J, with 17 bases in between. The CDR3 extends over 15 amino acids. Here the CDR3 reads CASSLGGVDADTQYF. Here the CDR3 DNA reads TGTGCCAGCAGCTTGGGTGGGGTGGACGCAGATACGCAGTATTTT.

This chain uses TRBV28 with TRBJ1-4; TRBD1 is a possible D gene (5 bases). The CDR3 covers 14 residues. The germline V and J ends were trimmed by 6 bases and 4 bases, with 12 bases remaining between them. The germline V gene encodes CDR1 MDHEN and CDR2 SYDVKM. As DNA, the CDR3 is TGTGCCAGCAGCCGACAGTTAGGTAATGAAAAACTGTTTTTT. It yields the protein CASSRQLGNEKLFF.

This chain uses TRBV24-1 with TRBJ2-6, with 7 bases lining up with TRBD1. The J segment lost 2 bases and the V segment lost 6 bases, leaving 3 bases of the junction unmatched. CDR1 and CDR2 from the germline V gene are KGHDR and SFDVKD. The CDR3 runs 15 residues. In DNA form, the CDR3 reads TGTGCCACCAGTCCCAGGGGGACTGGGGCCAACGTCCTGACTTTC. This encodes CATSPRGTGANVLTF.

This chain links TRBV27 with TRBJ2-3; the match to TRBD2 covers 7 bases. The CDR3 loop spans 13 amino acids. Germline assignment: CDR1 MNHEY and CDR2 SMNVEV (reference sequence). The V and J ends lost 7 bases and 5 bases, in that order; junction bases with no gene match: 6. The CDR3 DNA reads TGTGCCAGCAACCCGGGAGGTCAAGATACGCAGTATTTT. Translated, it gives CASNPGGQDTQYF.

V gene TRBV3-1 combines with J gene TRBJ2-3, with TRBD2 matching over 13 bases. Unmatched junction bases numbered 13, after V lost 4 bases and J lost 3 bases. From germline, CDR1 is LGHDT and CDR2 YNNKEL (reference sequence). The CDR3 is 19 amino acids. The CDR3 DNA reads as TGTGCCAGCAGCCGCATGGGGGGACTAGCGGGACCGAAGACAGATACGCAGTATTTT. This translates into CASSRMGGLAGPKTDTQYF.

A note on this clonotype: A much larger clone differs from this one at a single base, so this may be a read error. The V and J genes are TRBV20-1 and TRBJ2-1; D gene unclear. Germline CDR1 is DFQATT and CDR2 is SNEGSKA (reference sequence). The CDR3 has 11 residues. Between the trimmed V and J ends, which lost 5 bases and 9 bases, there was a span of 11 bases. The DNA of the CDR3 is TGCAGTGCTGGATCTATCAGTGAGCAGTTCTTC. It yields the protein CSAGSISEQFF.